This T cell receptor (beta chain) emerged from a study of T cell clonality in common variable immunodeficiency. Notes on the study in general: Fewer deletions and N-nucleotide insertions were reportedly seen in common variable immunodeficiency TCR beta sequences. CVID subjects had higher TCRbeta clonality than healthy controls, most marked in about a third.

This clone came up many times. The target antigen is unknown. The read terminates 3 residues ahead of where the CDR3 ends, so the germline J gene completes it. Within the sample, other DNA sequences also encode this same CDR3. V lost 1 base and J 5 bases, leaving 14 bases between the germline ends. The CDR3 is made up of 15 amino acids. Germline values: CDR1 SEHNR, CDR2 FQNEAQ (reference sequence). The CVID group had some 15 females and some 31 males, mean age around 40. Blood samples were heparinized, about 4.5 to 8.5 ml per donor. Using immunoSEQ multiplex PCR, the repertoire was profiled, and TCRdb retains in-frame clones only, with some absent. The record shows some 27,000 clones for this sample, with no singletons present.

This clonotype originated in a human donor with common variable immunodeficiency. The sequenced sample consisted of peripheral blood mononuclear cells. The chain carries TRBV7-9 and TRBJ2-5; a weak D match, TRBD1 (5 bases). The CDR3 sequence: CASSLVAGLGETQYF. The sequenced CDR3 bases are TGTGCCAGCAGCTTAGTAGCAGGGCTGGGGGAGACC.